A single TCR beta chain is shown here with its context. Its specific antigen is unknown. No base qualities exist here, and no much larger clone lies one base off it. CD8 naive samples consisted of CD45RO-negative cells that were positively selected for CCR7, yielding a CD45RA+CCR7+ population without TemRA cells. Healthy HIV-negative adults with no recently reported acute infections or vaccinations were included as donors. Only Caucasian adults living in Nashville, Tennessee, USA were represented among the donors. Blood was obtained by leukapheresis, after which PBMCs were separated by Ficoll-Histopaque density gradient centrifugation and cryopreserved in liquid nitrogen vapor phase. Analytical flow cytometry was used to check the purity and quantity of each magnetically sorted T cell population. Each sorted fraction had its genomic DNA isolated and then quantified by UV absorbance on a Nanodrop 2000c.

Its CDR3 holds 16 amino acids, cysteine through phenylalanine. This entry keeps only the CDR3 DNA: 48 bases, framed from base 1. From a lookup of the germline V gene, CDR1 and CDR2 are SGHAT and FQNNGV. V lost 7 bases and J lost 8 bases, and the count of bases not matched to a germline gene is 15. The data originate from a study of shared clonotypes between healthy human individuals (dated by TCRdb to about 2020). Regarding the complete study: The cohort included three men and a couple of women between 18 and 49 years of age. Between about 0.94 and 8.9 billion PBMCs per donor were obtained by leukapheresis. The study deeply sequenced blood TCR repertoires of about 5 healthy adults to estimate repertoire size and the extent of clonotype sharing between individuals. To increase sequencing depth and limit assay-specific biases, different laboratories used diverse techniques to prepare libraries and sequence TCR repertoires. For each donor, three plates each were used for CD4 naive and CD4 memory, two plates were used for CD8 naive, and one plate was used for CD8 memory. What the work shows at the level of the full study, not this receptor alone: Only blood was sampled, and tissue TCR repertoires likely differ from those in blood. Naive subsets generally had larger estimated clonotype richness than memory subsets. Higher generation probabilities were observed for clonotypes shared by all four sorted-subset donors than for non-shared clonotypes. Rarefaction of sorted-subset datasets indicated incomplete sequencing despite the large sequencing depth. About 5% of naive CD4, around 4% of naive CD8, about 2.5% of memory CD4, and about 0.4% of memory CD8 clonotypes were shared across four donors. Based on pairwise subsampling, the degree of clonotype sharing among donors was expected to be affected by sequencing depth. Because the study included a small number of donors, the genetic and exposure-history diversity represented was limited.

TCR CDR3 regions were amplified from genomic DNA by multiplex PCR using the deep immunoSEQ assay. Genomic DNA extracted from each cell subset was distributed evenly over all wells of several immunoSEQ 96-well plates, and each plate served as one replicate. For sorted subsets, roughly 0.2 ug genomic DNA, equal to tens of thousands of T cell genomes, was loaded into each replicate PCR. Purified libraries were measured with a Qubit 3.0 fluorometer, size-checked on a Bioanalyzer 2100, and measured again with the KAPA Library Quantification kit. Every immunoSEQ 96-well plate was sequenced on a dedicated single-read 150-cycle Illumina NextSeq 550 flow cell. The original pipeline was this. Because only junctional sequences without quality scores were contained in the immunoSEQ output, filtering matching that applied to full-length reads could not be performed. To assign V/J genes and CDR3, sequences were annotated using PyIR, a Python wrapper for IgBLAST v1.9, with IMGT germline references. Reads were removed for weak V/J assignments (E-value above 1e-6), missing CDR3, stop codons, out-of-frame junctions, or ambiguous translated residues. V3J clonotypes were defined by identical inferred V gene, J gene, and CDR3 amino acid sequence. To compute the percentage overlap between repertoires, the number of shared unique clonotypes was divided by the size of the smaller repertoire. Repertoire richness was assessed with RTK rarefaction, the Chao1 estimator, and Recon v2.1 estimates of unobserved clonotypes. For all TCRbeta clonotypes obtained by the gDNA method from a handful of donors, generation probabilities were computed with OLGA. Held by TCRdb, this immuneACCESS table contains in-frame sequences only and omits some clones. Under half of the omission traces to an unresolved V gene where checked; the cause of the rest is unknown. The V and J calls and clone size were taken over from that table, and D and trimming were inferred from the DNA. Here the sample has 2 million to 2.5 million clones; roughly 91% occur a single time. The top ten hold roughly 1.8% of the sample.

The V and J segments used are TRBV11-2 and TRBJ2-1, with 9 bases matching TRBD2. The specimen was naive CD8+ T cells from PBMCs. According to the study, the label for this sample's cell subset or site signals: CD45RA+CCR7+. The source is a young man in good health. Some clones in this sample may be carry-over from other donors' samples. CDR3 sequence: CASTSRASGIGYEQFF. The DNA reads TGTGCCAGCACCTCCCGGGCTAGCGGGATTGGTTATGAGCAGTTCTTC.